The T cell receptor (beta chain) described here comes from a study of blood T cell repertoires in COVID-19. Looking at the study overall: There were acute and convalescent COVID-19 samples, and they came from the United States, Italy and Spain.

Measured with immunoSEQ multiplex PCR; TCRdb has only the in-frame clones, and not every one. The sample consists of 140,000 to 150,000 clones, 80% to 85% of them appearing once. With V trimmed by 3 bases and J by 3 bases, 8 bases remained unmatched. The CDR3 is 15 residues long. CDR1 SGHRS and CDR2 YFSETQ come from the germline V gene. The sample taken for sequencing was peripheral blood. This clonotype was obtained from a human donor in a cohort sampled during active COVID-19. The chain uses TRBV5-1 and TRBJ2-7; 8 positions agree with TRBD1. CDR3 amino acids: CASSSRDRRLYEQYF. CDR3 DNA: TGCGCCAGCAGCTCCCGGGACAGGAGACTCTACGAGCAGTACTTC.